Below, 8 T cell receptor beta chains from the same sample are listed, as sequenced in a study of cytomegalovirus exposure and HLA in healthy donors. PCR was performed using 60 Vbeta and 13 Jbeta primers. The method was immunoSEQ multiplex PCR; TCRdb's version includes in-frame clones alone and lacks a portion of them. This table holds 70,000 to 95,000 clones, roughly 80% found once. The sequenced material came from PBMCs. These receptors were taken from a woman aged 40 to 50 in good health and CMV-seropositive.

The chain is built from TRBV29-1 and TRBJ2-6; no reliable D call. CDR1 and CDR2 (germline): SQVTM, ANQGSEA. V was clipped by 3 bases and J by 0 bases, with 9 bases between them. The CDR3 runs 15 residues. The CDR3: CSVESTYSGANVLTF. Written as DNA, the CDR3 is TGCAGCGTTGAGTCGACTTACTCTGGGGCCAACGTCCTGACTTTC.

This clone has only one observation. V gene TRBV27 combines with J gene TRBJ2-1; the D is unclear. Trimming took off 0 bases at V and 4 bases at J, with 4 bases between the two ends. This CDR3 spans 13 amino acids. Per germline, CDR1 MNHEY and CDR2 SMNVEV (reference sequence). The CDR3, as DNA: TGTGCCAGCAGTTTATCCCTTTACAATGAGCAGTTCTTC. As protein: CASSLSLYNEQFF.

The genes are TRBV29-1 and TRBJ1-4; maybe TRBD1 (6 bases). Trimming pared 6 bases from V and 4 bases from J, leaving 12 bases between. The CDR3 has 13 residues. Germline loops: CDR1 SQVTM, CDR2 ANQGSEA. This CDR3 is CSVWTAFNEKLFF. For the CDR3, the DNA is TGCAGCGTCTGGACAGCCTTTAATGAAAAACTGTTTTTT.

J is TRBJ1-1 and V is TRBV19; maybe TRBD1 (6 bases). In germline, CDR1 is LNHDA, CDR2 SQIVND (reference sequence). Trimming left V 3 bases short and J 0 bases short, with 14 bases between. This CDR3 has 16 residues. The CDR3 nucleotides read TGTGCCAGTAGTATGCCCCTCACAGGGATGAACACTGAAGCTTTCTTT. The encoded protein is CASSMPLTGMNTEAFF.

The table lists this clone with a few counts. The rearrangement joins TRBV28 to TRBJ1-5; perhaps TRBD1 as D (5 bases). The germline V gene has CDR1 MDHEN and CDR2 SYDVKM. V was pared by 3 bases and J by 3 bases, with 12 bases between. CDR3 length equals 15 residues. CDR3 nucleotides: TGTGCCAGCAGTTTTGTAGGGGCCACCAATCAGCCCCAGCATTTT. This codes for CASSFVGATNQPQHF.

This clone was counted only a few times. The chain carries TRBV7-8 and TRBJ1-5; D might be TRBD1 (6 bases). CDR3 length equals 15 residues. Trimming removed 1 base at V and 6 bases at J, with 13 bases between. Germline V gene sequence: CDR1 SGHVS, CDR2 FQNEAQ. The CDR3 sequence: CASSLDSAGVQPQHF. In nucleotides, the CDR3 is TGTGCCAGCAGCTTAGACTCGGCAGGGGTTCAGCCCCAGCATTTT.

This chain joins TRBV5-6 and TRBJ2-1; 10 positions agree with TRBD2. CDR1 SGHDT and CDR2 YYEEEE come from the germline V gene. The ends lost 0 bases at V and 8 bases at J; junction bases unmatched: 8. The CDR3 is made up of 16 amino acids. CDR3 protein: CASSLVASGSDYEQFF. Written as DNA, the CDR3 is TGTGCCAGCAGCTTGGTAGCTAGCGGGAGTGATTATGAGCAGTTCTTC.

The chain couples TRBV23-1 to TRBJ1-6, with a weak D call TRBD1 (5 bases). TRBV23-1 is placed among ORFs of uncertain function. The CDR3 totals 20 residues. V was trimmed by 2 bases and J by 0 bases, leaving 20 bases between them. CDR3 protein: CASSQPSPGGNSSYNSPLHF. In DNA form, the CDR3 reads TGCGCCAGCAGTCAACCCTCTCCCGGGGGGAATAGCTCCTATAATTCACCCCTCCACTTT.